The TCR beta chain described here comes from a study of cytomegalovirus exposure and HLA in healthy donors. The PCR made use of 60 Vbeta and 13 Jbeta primers. The protocol was immunoSEQ multiplex PCR, while the TCRdb copy is restricted to in-frame clones and leaves out a portion. The repertoire holds approximately 110,000 clones, with 65% to 85% as singletons. The CDR3 sequence is 14 residues long. CDR1 is SGHTA and CDR2 is FQGNSA in the germline V gene. Germline trimming cut 5 bases from V and 4 bases from J; bases unmatched to any gene: 8. The V call is TRBV7-2, the J call TRBJ2-7; the match to TRBD1 covers 7 bases. The TCR comes from a man between 50 and 59 years old in good health and CMV-seronegative. Source material: PBMCs. CDR3 nucleotide sequence: TGTGCCAGCAGCATTCCCTTGGGACAGTACGAGCAGTACTTC. This encodes CASSIPLGQYEQYF.